A few counts support the clone carrying this TCR beta chain. The data stem from a study of blood T cell repertoires in COVID-19. Clones were sequenced by immunoSEQ multiplex PCR, and TCRdb holds only the in-frame ones, with some missing. The sample carries 200,000 to 300,000 clones, more than 70% recorded once. The material sequenced was peripheral blood. This TCR derives from a man aged 80 or over with acute or convalescent COVID-19.

The CDR3 sequence is CASKGLESRNTEAFF. The CDR3 coding sequence is TGTGCCAGTAAAGGCCTAGAATCTAGGAACACTGAAGCTTTCTTT. J is TRBJ1-1 and V is TRBV19; D not certain. CDR1 is LNHDA and CDR2 is SQIVND in the germline V gene (reference sequence). Between the trimmed V and J ends, which lost 7 bases and 1 base, there was a span of 16 bases. The CDR3 spans 15 residues.